These 29 T cell receptor beta chains share one sample of origin, sequenced in a study of early T cells in non-severe SARS-CoV-2 infection. TCRdb fed the 5' RACE reads into MiXCR, producing one record per CDR3 protein. The sample shows approximately 69,000 distinct CDR3 sequences, roughly 10% of them seen only once. Sequencing was performed on whole blood. The receptors here all came from an adult who was a healthcare worker with PCR-confirmed SARS-CoV-2 infection or an uninfected control (not recorded which).

This clonotype was counted at least ten times. V is TRBV12-3 or TRBV12-4 and J is TRBJ2-4; D unresolved. The germline V and J ends were trimmed by 3 bases and 0 bases, with 9 bases remaining between them. The CDR3 is 15 amino acids. The CDR3 sequence is CASSFKVLAKNIQYF. The CDR3 coding sequence is TGTGCCAGCAGTTTCAAGGTCCTAGCCAAAAACATTCAGTACTTC.

This rearrangement joins TRBV5-4 to TRBJ2-3; 11 bases match TRBD1. The V and J ends lost 4 bases and 4 bases, in that order; junction bases with no gene match: 8. The CDR3 extends over 16 amino acids. Germline CDR1 and CDR2: SGHNT and YYREEE (reference sequence). CDR3: CASSGQGASLPDTQYF. The CDR3 region has the DNA TGTGCCAGCAGCGGACAGGGGGCGAGTCTCCCAGATACGCAGTATTTT.

The chain uses TRBV18 and TRBJ1-2; D ambiguous. Deletions cut 1 base from V and 1 base from J, with 10 bases between. CDR1 and CDR2 from the germline V gene are KGHSH and LQKENI. The CDR3 length is 15 residues. The CDR3 DNA is TGTGCCAGCTCACCACTCCCCGACGTTAACTATGGCTACACCTTC. It specifies CASSPLPDVNYGYTF.

This clonotype came up many times. CDR3 nucleotides: TGTGCCAGCAGCTTAGATCTGGACAGGGGGCAAATATATTTT. Amino acid sequence: CASSLDLDRGQIYF. J is TRBJ1-3 and V is TRBV7-2, with 11 bases that match TRBD1. V lost 1 base, J lost 13 bases, and 6 bases stayed unmatched. The germline V gene has CDR1 SGHTA and CDR2 FQGNSA. This CDR3 contains 14 residues.

This clonotype was detected only a few times. The chain combines TRBV5-1 with TRBJ2-7; 8 nucleotides match TRBD2. Looked up from germline, CDR1 is SGHRS and CDR2 is YFSETQ. The CDR3 contains 14 residues. V was clipped by 0 bases and J by 3 bases; unmatched bases: 2. Here the CDR3 DNA reads TGCGCCAGCAGCTTGGTTGGGACTAGCTACGAGCAGTACTTC. Translating it yields CASSLVGTSYEQYF.

This clonotype has more than one count but fewer than ten. The V and J genes are TRBV12-5 and TRBJ2-5, with D possibly matching TRBD2 (5 bases). Germline CDR1 is LGHNT and CDR2 is FRNRAP. V was shortened by 3 bases and J by 3 bases, with 14 bases between the two germline ends. The CDR3 consists of 15 residues. The CDR3 region is CASGFFPEVKETQYF. The CDR3 coding sequence is TGTGCTAGTGGTTTCTTCCCGGAGGTCAAAGAGACCCAGTACTTC.

The chain carries TRBV29-1 and TRBJ1-1, with unresolved D. The CDR3 runs to 10 residues. CDR1 is SQVTM and CDR2 is ANQGSEA in the germline V gene. Trimming removed 7 bases at V and 7 bases at J, with 10 bases between. The CDR3 loop is CSAEYSEAFF. The CDR3 coding sequence is TGCAGCGCAGAATACAGTGAAGCTTTCTTT.

This clonotype was observed once. The CDR3 nucleotides are TGTGCCAGCAGTTCAGGGACAACTAGCTACGAGCAGTACTTC. Protein: CASSSGTTSYEQYF. This rearrangement joins TRBV28 to TRBJ2-7, with D possibly TRBD1 on 6 matching bases. The CDR3 is 14 amino acids. Deletions cut 4 bases from V and 3 bases from J, with 13 bases between. Per the germline V gene, CDR1 is MDHEN and CDR2 is SYDVKM.

The chain links TRBV18 to TRBJ2-1; D gene unclear. Germline V lookup: CDR1 KGHSH, CDR2 LQKENI. V dropped 5 bases and J dropped 15 bases, with 17 bases sitting between them. CDR3 length: 12 residues. The CDR3 coding sequence is TGTGCCAGCTCAGATATGACGCGGTTGCTGTTCTTC. It yields the protein CASSDMTRLLFF.

The CDR3 nucleotides read TGTGCCAGCACCCCTGGAGCTGAAGCTTTCTTT. It translates to CASTPGAEAFF. The chain recombines TRBV6-6 with TRBJ1-1; D gene unclear. This CDR3 has 11 residues. The V gene's germline CDR1 is MNHNY and CDR2 SVGAGI (reference sequence). The V end was cut by 7 bases, the J end by 6 bases, with 9 bases between.

This clonotype was counted ten times or more. The chain couples TRBV30 to TRBJ2-3, with D tentatively TRBD1 or TRBD2 (5 bases each). Trimming removed 0 bases at V and 2 bases at J, with 15 bases between. Germline assignment: CDR1 GTSNPN and CDR2 SVGIG (reference sequence). This CDR3 has 16 residues. This chain's CDR3 is CAWSVQLGRYTDTQYF. For the CDR3, the DNA is TGTGCCTGGAGTGTACAATTGGGACGGTACACAGATACGCAGTATTTT.

This sequence joins TRBV29-1 and TRBJ2-7; 9 bases are a match to TRBD2. There are 15 residues in the CDR3. In germline, CDR1 is SQVTM, CDR2 ANQGSEA. The V segment lost 0 bases and the J segment 0 bases; nucleotides outside the gene matches: 3. This CDR3 reads CSVEDRTSVSYEQYF. CDR3 nucleotide sequence: TGCAGCGTTGAAGATCGGACTAGCGTCTCCTACGAGCAGTACTTC.

A word on this clonotype: Its ends do not fully match the called genes, so a read error is possible. The CDR3 here is CASNQDWEGAYEQYF. As DNA, the CDR3 is TGCGCCAGCAACCAAGATTGGGAGGGTGCCTACGAGCAGTACTTC. The V gene is TRBV4-3, the J gene TRBJ2-7, with 7 positions matching TRBD2. CDR1 and CDR2 from the germline V gene are LGHNA and YSLEER. This CDR3 region has 15 residues.

The chain combines TRBV7-2 with TRBJ2-1, with D unresolved. CDR3 length: 10 residues. V dropped 5 bases and J dropped 6 bases, with 2 bases sitting between them. Germline values: CDR1 SGHTA, CDR2 FQGNSA. CDR3 sequence (DNA): TGTGCCAGCAGCCCCAATGAGCAGTTCTTC. Its translation: CASSPNEQFF. Full variable domain (missing parts from reference TRBV7-2 and TRBJ2-1): GAGVSQSPSNKVTEKGKDVELRCDPISGHTALYWYRQSLGQGLEFLIYFQGNSAPDKSGLPSDRFSAERTGGSVSTLTIQRTQQEDSAVYLCASSPNEQFFGPGTRLTVL.

This clonotype was detected ten times or more. The rearrangement links TRBV20-1 to TRBJ1-2; tentative D call: TRBD1 (5 bases). Deletions cut 0 bases from V and 12 bases from J, with 11 bases between. The CDR3 covers 11 residues. The germline V gene has CDR1 DFQATT and CDR2 SNEGSKA (reference sequence). CDR3 nucleotide sequence: TGCAGTGCTAGAGAGCGGGGGTCAGACACCTTC. Amino acid sequence: CSARERGSDTF.

This clonotype was observed at least ten times. The V gene is TRBV7-3, the J gene TRBJ2-7; 7 positions agree with TRBD1. The CDR3 sequence is 13 residues long. In germline, CDR1 is SGHTA, CDR2 FQGTGA. V lost 4 bases and J lost 6; bases outside the gene matches: 6. As DNA, the CDR3 is TGTGCCAGCAGCTCACGACAGGGAACCGAGCAGTACTTC. Amino acids: CASSSRQGTEQYF.

V is TRBV10-3 and J is TRBJ2-1, with TRBD2 matching over 8 bases. The ends lost 2 bases at V and 4 bases at J; junction bases unmatched: 7. The CDR3 has 16 residues. CDR1 and CDR2 from the germline V gene are ENHRY and SYGVKD. CDR3 region: CAISEVTSGPYNEQFF. The CDR3 DNA follows: TGTGCCATCAGTGAGGTCACTAGCGGTCCATACAATGAGCAGTTCTTC.

The chain has TRBV11-2 and TRBJ1-6, with no clear D. The CDR3 totals 14 residues. The V gene's germline CDR1 is SGHAT and CDR2 FQNNGV. Between the trimmed V and J ends, which lost 3 bases and 8 bases, there was a span of 11 bases. This CDR3 reads CASSLVQAYSPLHF. CDR3 DNA sequence: TGTGCCAGCAGCTTGGTCCAGGCCTATTCACCCCTCCACTTT. Together with reference TRBV11-2 and TRBJ1-6, the CDR3 gives the full variable domain: EAGVAQSPRYKIIEKRQSVAFWCNPISGHATLYWYQQILGQGPKLLIQFQNNGVVDDSQLPKDRFSAERLKGVDSTLKIQPAKLEDSAVYLCASSLVQAYSPLHFGNGTRLTVT.

In this sample, this clonotype turned up a few times. The rearrangement links TRBV7-8 to TRBJ2-7, with a possible D match to TRBD2 (6 bases). Looked up from germline, CDR1 is SGHVS and CDR2 is FQNEAQ. The CDR3 has 16 residues. V was clipped by 1 base and J by 2 bases, with 15 bases between them. The CDR3 loop reads CASSLGTKGLAYEQYF. In DNA, the CDR3 is TGTGCCAGCAGCTTAGGGACTAAAGGGCTGGCCTACGAGCAGTACTTC.

The rearrangement links TRBV18 to TRBJ2-5; a possible D gene is TRBD1 (6 bases). The V and J ends lost 1 base and 1 base respectively, with 10 bases between them. The germline gives CDR1 KGHSH, CDR2 LQKENI. The CDR3 sequence is 15 residues long. In DNA form, the CDR3 reads TGTGCCAGCTCACCACTGGACAGAGTCCAAGAGACCCAGTACTTC. It codes for CASSPLDRVQETQYF. Complete variable domain (other parts from reference TRBV18 and TRBJ2-5): NAGVMQNPRHLVRRRGQEARLRCSPMKGHSHVYWYRQLPEEGLKFMVYLQKENIIDESGMPKERFSAEFPKEGPSILRIQQVVRGDSAAYFCASSPLDRVQETQYFGPGTRLLVL.

This clonotype was detected ten times or more. The rearrangement joins TRBV30 to TRBJ2-7; TRBD2 matches 7 bases. This CDR3 is built from 15 residues. Germline values: CDR1 GTSNPN, CDR2 SVGIG (reference sequence). V was clipped by 1 base and J by 2 bases; unmatched bases: 8. The CDR3 sequence is CAWSAKAGVAYEQYF. DNA of the CDR3: TGTGCCTGGAGTGCTAAGGCGGGAGTTGCCTACGAGCAGTACTTC.

The table lists this clonotype with a few counts. An end of the junction does not agree with germline; a read error may underlie this. The chain links TRBV7-7 to TRBJ2-1, with D possibly matching TRBD1 (7 bases). CDR3 size: 15 residues. Germline V gene lookup returns CDR1 SSHAT and CDR2 FNYEAQ (reference sequence). The CDR3, as DNA: TGTGCTAGCAGCTTAGGGGGCGGGGACTTCAATGAGCAGTTCTTC. It translates to CASSLGGGDFNEQFF.

This clonotype was counted only a few times. This rearrangement joins TRBV30 to TRBJ2-7; 7 nucleotides line up with TRBD2. The length of the CDR3 is 12 residues. The V segment lost 0 bases and the J segment 6 bases; nucleotides outside the gene matches: 2. Germline lookup yields CDR1 GTSNPN and CDR2 SVGIG (reference sequence). CDR3 loop: CAWSVRGVEQYF. The CDR3, as DNA: TGTGCCTGGAGTGTACGGGGGGTCGAGCAGTACTTC.

J is TRBJ1-6 and V is TRBV7-2, with D possibly TRBD1 on 6 matching bases. This CDR3 spans 16 amino acids. Germline CDR1 SGHTA, CDR2 FQGNSA. Trimming shortened V by 2 bases and J by 7 bases, and 15 bases separated the two germline ends. The CDR3 DNA is TGTGCCAGCAGCTTATATCGGGGGGCGCGAAATTCACCCCTCCACTTT. Amino acids: CASSLYRGARNSPLHF.

This clonotype was picked up a small number of times. CDR3 nucleotide sequence: TGTGCCAGCAGCGCGGACAGGGGCAAGAATAATGAAAAACTGTTTTTT. Encoded protein: CASSADRGKNNEKLFF. The chain is built from TRBV5-5 and TRBJ1-4; TRBD1 matches at 9 bases. This CDR3 comprises 16 residues. Germline-derived CDR1 and CDR2 are SGHKS and YYEKEE (reference sequence). V shed 4 bases and J 4 bases; nucleotides not matched to a gene: 8.

This chain uses TRBV7-3 with TRBJ2-3, with D perhaps matching TRBD2 (6 bases). V was clipped by 1 base and J by 5 bases, with 10 bases between them. The CDR3 spans 14 residues. Germline V CDR1 and CDR2: SGHTA, FQGTGA. The CDR3 loop reads CASSLMSEGDTQYF. The CDR3 DNA follows: TGTGCCAGCAGCTTAATGTCGGAGGGAGATACGCAGTATTTT.

Only a few counts were recorded for this clonotype. The genes are TRBV19 and TRBJ1-3; no clear D gene. Trimming took off 4 bases at V and 0 bases at J, with 7 bases between the two ends. The CDR3 extends over 14 amino acids. The germline CDR1 and CDR2 sequences are LNHDA and SQIVND (reference sequence). CDR3 sequence (DNA): TGTGCCAGTAGTACTACCCGCTCTGGAAACACCATATATTTT. Translation gives CASSTTRSGNTIYF.

The CDR3 region is CASTRTGPYEQYF. The CDR3 DNA follows: TGTGCCAGCACCCGGACCGGACCCTACGAGCAGTACTTC. V and J are TRBV3-1 and TRBJ2-7; no definite D call. Trimming pared 7 bases from V and 2 bases from J, leaving 12 bases between. Germline V gene data show CDR1 as LGHDT and CDR2 as YNNKEL (reference sequence). The CDR3 is 13 residues long.

This clonotype occurred many times. The chain has TRBV20-1 and TRBJ2-3; 9 nucleotides match TRBD2. This CDR3 contains 14 residues. CDR1 is DFQATT, CDR2 SNEGSKA, per germline (reference sequence). The V segment lost 3 bases and the J segment 3 bases; nucleotides outside the gene matches: 4. CDR3 amino acids: CSASSLAGTDTQYF. In DNA form, the CDR3 reads TGCAGTGCTAGTTCGCTAGCGGGGACAGATACGCAGTATTTT.